This entry lists 24 T cell receptor beta chains sequenced from one sample in a study of cytomegalovirus exposure and HLA in healthy donors. Use of 60 Vbeta and 13 Jbeta primers characterized the PCR. Libraries were prepared by immunoSEQ multiplex PCR; TCRdb keeps only in-frame clonotypes and omits some of them. The sample includes 90,000 to 150,000 clones, roughly 80% of them seen just once. Sequenced input: PBMCs. Receptors originate from a man aged 45-65 years in good health and CMV-seropositive.

The genes are TRBV19 and TRBJ2-7, with D maybe TRBD2 (7 bases). Trimming took off 5 bases at V and 2 bases at J, with 13 bases between the two ends. The CDR3 totals 14 residues. Germline CDR1 reads LNHDA; CDR2 reads SQIVND (reference sequence). Here the CDR3 reads CASSATGRAYEQYF. Written as DNA, the CDR3 is TGTGCCAGTAGTGCTACAGGGAGGGCCTACGAGCAGTACTTC.

The chain employs TRBV5-4 and TRBJ2-2; TRBD2 matches at 8 bases. The CDR3 is 15 residues long. The trim removed 4 bases at V and 4 bases at J, leaving 6 bases unmatched. Germline values: CDR1 SGHNT, CDR2 YYREEE (reference sequence). The chain's CDR3 is CASSQIAGPTGELFF. The CDR3 DNA reads TGTGCCAGCAGCCAAATAGCGGGGCCCACCGGGGAGCTGTTTTTT. Full variable domain (rest looked up from reference TRBV5-4 and TRBJ2-2): ETGVTQSPTHLIKTRGQQVTLRCSSQSGHNTVSWYQQALGQGPQFIFQYYREEENGRGNFPPRFSGLQFPNYSSELNVNALELDDSALYLCASSQIAGPTGELFFGEGSRLTVL.

The rearrangement joins TRBV27 to TRBJ2-3; 8 nucleotides line up with TRBD2. V shed 4 bases and J 4 bases; nucleotides not matched to a gene: 4. CDR1 and CDR2 from the germline V gene are MNHEY and SMNVEV (reference sequence). This CDR3 has 14 amino acids. The CDR3 DNA reads as TGTGCCAGCAGTTCCAGCGGGAGTCCAGATACGCAGTATTTT. Translation gives CASSSSGSPDTQYF.

The rearrangement links TRBV30 to TRBJ2-3; 8 positions agree with TRBD2. The CDR3 is made up of 13 amino acids. Germline-derived CDR1 and CDR2 are GTSNPN and SVGIG (reference sequence). V dropped 2 bases and J dropped 6; count of bases not matched to a gene: 4. The CDR3 here is CAWSIREGDTQYF. CDR3 sequence (DNA): TGTGCCTGGAGTATCCGGGAGGGGGATACGCAGTATTTT.

This clone was counted between two and nine times. The chain uses TRBV9 and TRBJ2-6; possibly TRBD1 for D (5 bases). V lost 0 bases to trimming and J lost 2 bases, with 9 bases between them. Germline assignment: CDR1 SGDLS and CDR2 YYNGEE. The CDR3 consists of 16 residues. The CDR3 DNA reads TGTGCCAGCAGCGTAGATCTGGGGCCTGGGGCCAACGTCCTGACTTTC. Protein product: CASSVDLGPGANVLTF. The full variable domain, rest sourced from reference TRBV9 and TRBJ2-6, is DSGVTQTPKHLITATGQRVTLRCSPRSGDLSVYWYQQSLDQGLQFLIQYYNGEERAKGNILERFSAQQFPDLHSELNLSSLELGDSALYFCASSVDLGPGANVLTFGAGSRLTVL.

V and J are TRBV9 and TRBJ2-7; possibly TRBD1 for D (6 bases). CDR3 length equals 14 residues. Germline V gene sequence: CDR1 SGDLS, CDR2 YYNGEE. Between the trimmed V and J ends, which lost 0 bases and 9 bases, there was a span of 16 bases. The DNA of the CDR3 is TGTGCCAGCAGCGTAGAAGGGGACAACACCTGGCAGTACTTC. It yields the protein CASSVEGDNTWQYF. Full variable domain (rest looked up from reference TRBV9 and TRBJ2-7): DSGVTQTPKHLITATGQRVTLRCSPRSGDLSVYWYQQSLDQGLQFLIQYYNGEERAKGNILERFSAQQFPDLHSELNLSSLELGDSALYFCASSVEGDNTWQYFGPGTRLTVT.

This clone was picked up a small number of times. The DNA for the CDR3 is TGTGCCAGCAGTTTATCCGGGGCTGGAAACACCATATATTTT. Residues: CASSLSGAGNTIYF. V usage is TRBV28 and J usage is TRBJ1-3; D is ambiguous. Trimming pared 1 base from V and 2 bases from J, leaving 6 bases between. CDR3 length: 14 amino acids. Germline assignment: CDR1 MDHEN and CDR2 SYDVKM. The complete variable domain, with remaining parts taken from reference TRBV28 and TRBJ1-3, reads DVKVTQSSRYLVKRTGEKVFLECVQDMDHENMFWYRQDPGLGLRLIYFSYDVKMKEKGDIPEGYSVSREKKERFSLILESASTNQTSMYLCASSLSGAGNTIYFGEGSWLTVV.

The chain carries TRBV19 and TRBJ1-1; the match to TRBD1 covers 10 bases. Germline trimming cut 10 bases from V and 6 bases from J; bases unmatched to any gene: 11. The length of the CDR3 is 14 residues. Looked up from germline, CDR1 is LNHDA and CDR2 is SQIVND (reference sequence). CDR3 protein: CATRDRGGLPEAFF. The CDR3 DNA reads TGTGCCACCAGGGACAGGGGAGGTTTACCTGAAGCTTTCTTT. Looking up the rest from reference TRBV19 and TRBJ1-1 gives the full variable domain: DGGITQSPKYLFRKEGQNVTLSCEQNLNHDAMYWYRQDPGQGLRLIYYSQIVNDFQKGDIAEGYSVSREKKESFPLTVTSAQKNPTAFYLCATRDRGGLPEAFFGQGTRLTVV.

The genes are TRBV18 and TRBJ1-1; D ambiguous. CDR1 and CDR2 from the germline V gene are KGHSH and LQKENI. V was shortened by 6 bases and J by 3 bases, with 11 bases between the two germline ends. The length of the CDR3 is 13 residues. The CDR3 spells CASSSGGYTEAFF. CDR3 bases: TGTGCCAGCTCGTCAGGAGGTTACACTGAAGCTTTCTTT.

The sample holds a few counts of this clone. The V call is TRBV19, the J call TRBJ2-7; 10 nucleotides line up with TRBD2. V lost 4 bases and J lost 1; bases outside the gene matches: 4. In germline, CDR1 is LNHDA, CDR2 SQIVND (reference sequence). The CDR3 runs to 15 residues. CDR3 sequence: CASSTGTSVSYEQYF. The CDR3 DNA reads TGTGCCAGTAGTACCGGGACTAGCGTATCCTACGAGCAGTACTTC.

The rearrangement links TRBV19 to TRBJ2-5; TRBD2 agrees at 13 bases. The CDR3 sequence is 15 residues long. The germline V gene has CDR1 LNHDA and CDR2 SQIVND (reference sequence). The ends lost 6 bases at V and 4 bases at J; junction bases unmatched: 5. The CDR3 region is CASRRTSGGGETQYF. CDR3 sequence (DNA): TGTGCCAGTAGACGGACTAGCGGGGGAGGAGAGACCCAGTACTTC.

The chain uses TRBV30 and TRBJ1-6; TRBD1 aligns across 12 bases. V trimming: 5 bases; J trimming: 13 bases; junction bases outside the gene matches: 9. The CDR3 runs 14 residues. Germline CDR1 is GTSNPN and CDR2 is SVGIG (reference sequence). CDR3 region: CAWWPGQGAGPLHF. The CDR3 DNA reads as TGTGCCTGGTGGCCGGGACAGGGGGCTGGTCCCCTCCACTTT.

V and J are TRBV2 and TRBJ1-1; D is unresolved. With 7 bases removed from V and 6 bases from J, the gap between germline ends came to 18 bases. Germline values: CDR1 SNHLY, CDR2 FYNNEI. The CDR3 length is 14 residues. CDR3 coding DNA: TGTGCCAGCACCGACGGAGGTTTTGTCCCTGAAGCTTTCTTT. The encoded protein is CASTDGGFVPEAFF. The complete variable domain, with remaining parts taken from reference TRBV2 and TRBJ1-1, reads EPEVTQTPSHQVTQMGQEVILRCVPISNHLYFYWYRQILGQKVEFLVSFYNNEISEKSEIFDDQFSVERPDGSNFTLKIRSTKLEDSAMYFCASTDGGFVPEAFFGQGTRLTVV.

This clone has only a few counts. The chain links TRBV10-1 to TRBJ1-2, with unresolved D. V was clipped by 4 bases and J by 3 bases, with 9 bases between them. The germline gives CDR1 WNHNN, CDR2 SYGVQD (reference sequence). The CDR3 loop spans 13 amino acids. This chain's CDR3 is CASSVERDYGYTF. CDR3 nucleotide sequence: TGCGCCAGCAGTGTCGAGAGGGACTATGGCTACACCTTC.

V gene TRBV29-1 combines with J gene TRBJ1-1; 10 nucleotides line up with TRBD1. The V segment lost 6 bases and the J segment 8 bases; nucleotides outside the gene matches: 9. From germline, CDR1 is SQVTM and CDR2 ANQGSEA. The CDR3 is made up of 13 amino acids. The CDR3 loop reads CSVMGQGTTEAFF. The CDR3 DNA reads as TGCAGCGTGATGGGACAGGGGACTACCGAAGCTTTCTTT.

V usage is TRBV5-4 and J usage is TRBJ2-5; tentatively, D is TRBD2 (6 bases). The germline CDR1 and CDR2 sequences are SGHNT and YYREEE (reference sequence). The ends were cut back, 4 bases at V and 4 bases at J, with 14 bases in the middle. This CDR3 has 14 amino acids. The CDR3 nucleotides are TGTGCCAGCAGCGACACCGGGAGTACAGAGACCCAGTACTTC. This sequence encodes CASSDTGSTETQYF.

V is TRBV30 and J is TRBJ2-3; D not resolved. CDR1 and CDR2 (germline): GTSNPN, SVGIG (reference sequence). The CDR3 is 12 residues long. Deletions cut 5 bases from V and 2 bases from J, with 8 bases between. CDR3 DNA sequence: TGTGCCTGGTCCCATTCCACAGATACGCAGTATTTT. This translates into CAWSHSTDTQYF.

This clone was counted only a few times. The chain has TRBV2 and TRBJ1-5, with TRBD1 as a possible D gene (5 bases). The germline CDR1 and CDR2 sequences are SNHLY and FYNNEI. Trimming left V 4 bases short and J 4 bases short, with 11 bases between. The CDR3 length is 14 residues. CDR3 protein: CASSGGGGNQPQHF. CDR3 bases: TGTGCCAGCAGTGGGGGGGGTGGGAATCAGCCCCAGCATTTT.

This clone was observed a handful of times. The gene calls are TRBV5-4 and TRBJ1-2; the match to TRBD1 covers 7 bases. V shed 0 bases, J shed 0 bases, and the junction held 2 bases outside the gene matches. CDR1 is SGHNT and CDR2 is YYREEE in the germline V gene (reference sequence). This CDR3 has 15 amino acids. The CDR3 is CASSLDQGANYGYTF. The CDR3 region has the DNA TGTGCCAGCAGCTTGGACCAGGGGGCTAACTATGGCTACACCTTC.

Concerning this clone: The sample holds other DNA sequences that translate to the same CDR3. V and J are TRBV11-2 and TRBJ1-5; a weak D match, TRBD1 (5 bases). Germline V gene lookup returns CDR1 SGHAT and CDR2 FQNNGV. The V end lost 0 bases, the J end lost 7 bases, and 10 bases lay between the germline ends. The CDR3 consists of 14 residues. CDR3 in amino acids: CASSLEGGRQPQHF. CDR3 in DNA: TGTGCCAGCAGCTTAGAGGGGGGACGCCAGCCCCAGCATTTT.

The chain couples TRBV5-1 to TRBJ2-7, with 11 positions matching TRBD1. With 4 bases clipped from V and 5 bases from J, the junction kept 11 bases outside the gene matches. Germline V CDR1 and CDR2: SGHRS, YFSETQ. The CDR3 is 16 amino acids. Written as DNA, the CDR3 is TGCGCCAGCAGCCTGCCTGGACAGGGGGCGGCGAACGAGCAGTACTTC. Translated: CASSLPGQGAANEQYF.

In this sample, this clone turned up a few times. The J gene is TRBJ1-5, the V gene TRBV30; a possible D gene is TRBD1 (6 bases). Germline V lookup: CDR1 GTSNPN, CDR2 SVGIG (reference sequence). The V gene lost 7 bases and the J gene lost 5 bases, with 18 bases spanning the gap. This CDR3 contains 14 residues. The chain's CDR3 is CAFSGRGDHQPQHF. The CDR3 nucleotides read TGTGCCTTCTCAGGCAGGGGCGATCATCAGCCCCAGCATTTT.

As concerns this clone: One end of the junction is discordant with germline, which a read error may explain. The V call is TRBV5-1, the J call TRBJ2-7; 9 nucleotides match TRBD1. CDR3 length equals 14 residues. Looked up from germline, CDR1 is SGHRS and CDR2 is YFSETQ. The CDR3 coding sequence is TGCGCCAGCAGCCCACAGGGGGCCTCCCACGAGCAGTACTTC. This gives the protein CASSPQGASHEQYF.

As to this clone: Other DNA sequences in the same sample also yield this CDR3. The chain couples TRBV10-1 to TRBJ2-2, with TRBD1 matching over 9 bases. The ends lost 7 bases at V and 3 bases at J; junction bases unmatched: 3. Germline CDR1 and CDR2: WNHNN and SYGVQD (reference sequence). The CDR3 runs to 14 residues. The CDR3 DNA is TGCGCCAGCAAGCGGGACAGGGACACCGGGGAGCTGTTTTTT. Translated: CASKRDRDTGELFF.